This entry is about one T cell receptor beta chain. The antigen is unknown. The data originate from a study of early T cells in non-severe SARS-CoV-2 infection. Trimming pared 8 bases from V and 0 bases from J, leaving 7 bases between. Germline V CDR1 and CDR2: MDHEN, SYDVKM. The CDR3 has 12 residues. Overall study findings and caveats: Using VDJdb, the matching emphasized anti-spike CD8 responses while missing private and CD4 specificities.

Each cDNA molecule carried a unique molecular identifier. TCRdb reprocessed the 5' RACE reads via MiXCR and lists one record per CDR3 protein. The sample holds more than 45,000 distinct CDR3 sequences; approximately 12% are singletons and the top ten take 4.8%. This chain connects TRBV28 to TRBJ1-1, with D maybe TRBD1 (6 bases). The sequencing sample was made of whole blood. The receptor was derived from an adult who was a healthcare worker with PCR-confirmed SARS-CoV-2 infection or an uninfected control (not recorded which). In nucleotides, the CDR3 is TGTGCCAGCGGGGACATGAACACTGAAGCTTTCTTT. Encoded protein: CASGDMNTEAFF.